The 7 T cell receptor beta chains below all came from one sample that was sequenced in a study of blood T cell repertoires in COVID-19. Some clones are missing from TCRdb's copy, which holds only in-frame ones; the method was immunoSEQ multiplex PCR. The table has about 89,000 clones, about 83% seen once; the top ten hold 6.3%. Source material: peripheral blood. All receptors derive from a man between 65 and 85 years old with COVID-19, enrolled during active disease.

This chain links TRBV28 with TRBJ2-7, with 7 positions matching TRBD1. CDR3 length equals 14 residues. After removal of 2 bases from V and 4 bases from J, the junction contained 5 bases not matched to a gene. The V gene's germline CDR1 is MDHEN and CDR2 SYDVKM. The DNA for the CDR3 is TGTGCCAGCAGTTTAGTACAGGGGACGTACGAGCAGTACTTC. Translated, it gives CASSLVQGTYEQYF. The complete variable domain, with remaining parts taken from reference TRBV28 and TRBJ2-7, reads DVKVTQSSRYLVKRTGEKVFLECVQDMDHENMFWYRQDPGLGLRLIYFSYDVKMKEKGDIPEGYSVSREKKERFSLILESASTNQTSMYLCASSLVQGTYEQYFGPGTRLTVT.

The rearrangement links TRBV5-1 to TRBJ2-7; D might be TRBD1 (6 bases). V was shortened by 1 base and J by 6 bases, with 8 bases between the two germline ends. The CDR3 length is 12 residues. Per germline, CDR1 SGHRS and CDR2 YFSETQ. The CDR3 sequence is CASSLQGSEQYF. The CDR3 region has the DNA TGCGCCAGCAGCTTGCAGGGGTCCGAGCAGTACTTC.

This chain's CDR3 is CASSPAAGRGETQYF. The CDR3 nucleotides read TGTGCCAGCAGCCCGGCAGCGGGAAGGGGGGAGACCCAGTACTTC. This chain uses TRBV3-1 (or the pseudogene TRBV3-2) with TRBJ2-5, with D perhaps matching TRBD2 (7 bases). This CDR3 is 15 amino acids long. V lost 4 bases and J 5 bases, leaving 17 bases between the germline ends. Germline V CDR1 and CDR2: LGHDT, YNNKEL (reference sequence).

The chain joins TRBV19 to TRBJ2-5; 14 nucleotides align to TRBD2. V was clipped by 6 bases and J by 3 bases; unmatched bases: 3. CDR1 and CDR2 from the germline V gene are LNHDA and SQIVND (reference sequence). There are 15 residues in the CDR3. The DNA of the CDR3 is TGTGCCAGTAGGCGGGGACTAGCGGGAGAAGAGACCCAGTACTTC. Translating it yields CASRRGLAGEETQYF.

This clone was detected once. V usage is TRBV28 and J usage is TRBJ2-1; 12 bases are a match to TRBD2. CDR1 is MDHEN and CDR2 is SYDVKM in the germline V gene. The CDR3 extends over 14 amino acids. After removal of 8 bases from V and 6 bases from J, the junction contained 5 bases not matched to a gene. DNA of the CDR3: TGTGCCAGCCGGACTAGCGGGAATTCCAATGAGCAGTTCTTC. Translating gives CASRTSGNSNEQFF.

The chain joins TRBV6-5 to TRBJ1-5; unclear D gene. Germline V gene data show CDR1 as MNHEY and CDR2 as SVGAGI. The CDR3 is 13 amino acids. V shed 2 bases and J shed 5 bases, with 7 bases lying between them. For the CDR3, the DNA is TGTGCCAGCAGTTACAAAGGAGATCAGCCCCAGCATTTT. As protein: CASSYKGDQPQHF.

The V and J genes are TRBV28 and TRBJ2-1, with D possibly TRBD2 on 5 matching bases. From germline, CDR1 is MDHEN and CDR2 SYDVKM. V was clipped by 6 bases and J by 9 bases, with 12 bases between them. The CDR3 totals 12 residues. DNA for the CDR3: TGTGCCAGCAGAGGCGGTCGGGGTGAGCAGTTCTTC. Protein sequence: CASRGGRGEQFF. The variable domain in full, with the rest retrieved from reference TRBV28 and TRBJ2-1, is DVKVTQSSRYLVKRTGEKVFLECVQDMDHENMFWYRQDPGLGLRLIYFSYDVKMKEKGDIPEGYSVSREKKERFSLILESASTNQTSMYLCASRGGRGEQFFGPGTRLTVL.